Listed below are T cell receptor beta chains from one sample, sequenced in a study of response to subunit inactivated influenza vaccine. TCRdb ran MiXCR on the RT-PCR reads and lists one entry per CDR3 protein. The repertoire holds approximately 500,000 distinct CDR3 sequences, under 30% seen once, with 2.5% to 3% in the top ten. These data also formed part of another study, on T cells expressing NK-cell markers.

Source: CD4+ T cells sorted from PBMCs, taken 12 days after vaccination. All receptors derive from a man between 45 and 60 years old who received an inactivated influenza vaccine. The CDR3 runs from the conserved cysteine through the conserved F or W. The D gene is left open where the match is weak. Where a row states a size, it is once, few, many or the class of an expanded clone; other rows omit it.

cdr3_aa cdr3_nt v_call clone_size j_call d_call
CASPRPGLATTGELFF TGTGCCAGCCCGAGGCCGGGACTAGCGACCACCGGGGAGCTGTTTTTT TRBV25-1 few TRBJ2-2 TRBD2
CASSVGGGWVETQYF TGTGCCAGCAGCGTAGGGGGGGGCTGGGTGGAGACCCAGTACTTC TRBV9 - TRBJ2-5 -
CASSQDLPGRKNTEAFF TGCGCCAGCAGCCAAGACCTCCCGGGACGGAAGAACACTGAAGCTTTCTTT TRBV4-3 many TRBJ1-1 -
CASSLARPLERAGIYNEQFF TGCGCCAGCAGCTTGGCCAGACCACTAGAAAGAGCGGGCATATACAATGAGCAGTTCTTC TRBV5-1 few TRBJ2-1 -
CSARALKTIMKTQYF TGCAGTGCTAGAGCCCTAAAGACAATTATGAAGACCCAGTACTTC TRBV20-1 once TRBJ2-5 -
CASNRGAYEQYF TGTGCCAGCAACAGGGGGGCCTACGAGCAGTACTTC TRBV2 few TRBJ2-7 TRBD1
CASSPDRAGTEAFF TGTGCCAGCAGCCCCGACAGGGCCGGCACTGAAGCTTTCTTT TRBV14 - TRBJ1-1 TRBD1
CASSLSGRGLSGEQYF TGCGCCAGCAGTCTATCGGGTCGGGGCCTCTCGGGCGAGCAGTACTTC TRBV4-3 - TRBJ2-7 -
CASSLASPYRDRNYEQYF TGTGCCAGCAGCTTAGCTAGTCCATACCGGGACAGGAACTACGAGCAGTACTTC TRBV11-1 - TRBJ2-7 TRBD1
CAISVPSGNEQFF TGTGCCATCAGTGTTCCCAGCGGCAATGAGCAGTTCTTC TRBV10-3 few TRBJ2-1 -
CSVVEGVGQPYNEQFF TGCAGCGTTGTAGAGGGGGTGGGACAGCCATACAATGAGCAGTTCTTC TRBV29-1 few TRBJ2-1 TRBD1
CASRYWTDVTGYTF TGTGCCAGCAGATACTGGACGGATGTCACTGGCTACACCTTC TRBV6-2/TRBV6-3 few TRBJ1-2 -
CASSQLGTDYGYTF TGCGCCAGCAGCCAGCTTGGGACGGACTATGGCTACACCTTC TRBV4-3 - TRBJ1-2 -
CASGLVLPRLADSSSYNEQFF TGTGCTAGTGGTTTGGTACTCCCGAGACTAGCTGATTCAAGCTCCTACAATGAGCAGTTCTTC TRBV12-5 - TRBJ2-1 TRBD2
CSAGTSTYEQYF TGCAGTGCCGGGACGTCGACCTACGAGCAGTACTTC TRBV20-1 few TRBJ2-7 -
CASSYPPALTPFYEQYF TGTGCCAGCAGTTACCCCCCGGCCCTCACCCCATTTTACGAGCAGTACTTC TRBV6-2/TRBV6-3 - TRBJ2-7 -
CASASGRDRVKDGYTF TGTGCCAGCGCTAGTGGTCGGGACAGGGTGAAGGATGGCTACACCTTC TRBV6-1 few TRBJ1-2 TRBD1
CAISSGTNGDEQFF TGTGCCATCAGCTCCGGGACTAATGGCGATGAGCAGTTCTTC TRBV10-3 - TRBJ2-1 TRBD2
CASSERMPQETQYF TGCGCCAGCAGCGAACGGATGCCCCAAGAGACCCAGTACTTC TRBV5-1 many TRBJ2-5 -
CASSRNPGYEQYF TGTGCCAGCAGCCGGAATCCAGGCTACGAGCAGTACTTC TRBV7-3 few TRBJ2-7 -
CASSLGAVVTGELFF TGTGCCAGCAGCTTAGGGGCAGTAGTCACCGGGGAGCTGTTTTTT TRBV7-9 few TRBJ2-2 -
CSASYFMVSGLDEQYF TGCAGTGCTAGTTATTTTATGGTATCGGGGCTCGACGAGCAGTACTTC TRBV20-1 - TRBJ2-7 -
CASSYQGAHTEAFF TGTGCCAGCAGTTACCAGGGGGCACACACTGAAGCTTTCTTT TRBV6-2/TRBV6-3 - TRBJ1-1 TRBD1
CASSPRIPTASTDTQCF TGTGCCAGCAGTCCTCGGATCCCCACAGCTAGCACAGATACGCAGTGTTTT TRBV27 - TRBJ2-3 -
CASSLDSLNQPQHF TGTGCCAGCAGTCTTGACAGCCTAAATCAGCCCCAGCATTTT TRBV2 few TRBJ1-5 -
CAISVAVAGGRGTGELFF TGTGCCATCAGTGTGGCCGTAGCGGGGGGGCGTGGCACCGGGGAGCTGTTTTTT TRBV10-3 - TRBJ2-2 TRBD2
CASSLTGSSTFF TGTGCCAGCAGCTTAACAGGGAGTTCAACTTTCTTT TRBV12-3/TRBV12-4 - TRBJ1-1 -
CASSTGLAGTGGQFF TGTGCCAGCAGTACCGGACTAGCGGGAACCGGGGGGCAGTTCTTC TRBV4-2 - TRBJ2-1 TRBD2
CASSPFSTGELFF TGTGCCAGCAGCCCCTTCTCCACCGGGGAGCTGTTTTTT TRBV25-1 many TRBJ2-2 -
CSAPAHGQGYEQYF TGCAGTGCCCCGGCCCACGGACAGGGCTACGAGCAGTACTTC TRBV20-1 few TRBJ2-7 TRBD1
CASSPIVSGTVSYEQYF TGCGCCAGCAGCCCAATAGTATCCGGGACAGTCTCCTACGAGCAGTACTTC TRBV5-1 - TRBJ2-7 TRBD1
CASSERSLYEQYF TGTGCCAGCAGTGAACGGTCCCTATACGAGCAGTACTTC TRBV6-1 few TRBJ2-7 -
CASSYDRRDEQFF TGTGCCAGCAGTTACGACAGGCGGGACGAGCAGTTCTTC TRBV6-5 - TRBJ2-1 -
CASRPYVGRISGNTIYF TGTGCCAGCAGGCCCTATGTCGGACGCATCTCTGGAAACACCATATATTTT TRBV12-3/TRBV12-4 many TRBJ1-3 -
CASSLGVRASGSTEAFF TGTGCCAGCAGCTTAGGGGTCCGAGCAAGCGGAAGCACTGAAGCTTTCTTT TRBV11-2 - TRBJ1-1 -
CASTRTSGSYEQYF TGTGCCAGTACCAGGACTAGCGGTTCCTACGAGCAGTACTTC TRBV7-2 few TRBJ2-7 TRBD2
CASSGRTSVQPQHF TGTGCCAGCAGTGGACGGACGTCCGTCCAGCCCCAGCATTTT TRBV2 few TRBJ1-5 -
CASSPPHRVNEQFF TGTGCCAGCTCACCACCTCACAGGGTGAATGAGCAGTTCTTC TRBV18 few TRBJ2-1 -
CASSRSDGSETQYF TGTGCCAGCAGCCGATCCGACGGTTCGGAGACCCAGTACTTC TRBV12-3/TRBV12-4 few TRBJ2-5 -
CASSPAGLGTDTQYF TGTGCCAGCAGCCCGGCTGGGCTAGGCACAGATACGCAGTATTTT TRBV6-2/TRBV6-3 - TRBJ2-3 -
CASSLAQGAGETQYF TGCGCCAGCAGCCTAGCACAGGGGGCTGGGGAGACCCAGTACTTC TRBV5-1 few TRBJ2-5 TRBD1
CASSLDSDTQYF TGCGCCAGCAGCTTGGATTCAGATACGCAGTATTTT TRBV5-1 - TRBJ2-3 -
CASSLLAGNPNQPQHF TGTGCCAGTAGCCTCCTAGCGGGGAATCCCAATCAGCCCCAGCATTTT TRBV19 few TRBJ1-5 -
CASSQGLQKNIQYF TGCGCCAGCAGCCAAGGTCTACAGAAAAACATTCAGTACTTC TRBV4-3 - TRBJ2-4 -
CASSQESTGYYEQYF TGTGCCAGCAGCCAAGAAAGTACAGGATACTACGAGCAGTACTTC TRBV4-2 - TRBJ2-7 -
CASSIGSQGTGGYTEAFF TGCGCCAGCAGCATTGGATCCCAGGGTACAGGGGGGTACACTGAAGCTTTCTTT TRBV5-1 - TRBJ1-1 TRBD1
CASSRTLTNTEAFF TGTGCCAGCAGCCGGACACTTACGAACACTGAAGCTTTCTTT TRBV13 - TRBJ1-1 -
CASSFRDRGREQYF TGCGCCAGCAGCTTCCGGGACAGGGGGCGCGAGCAGTACTTC TRBV5-1 - TRBJ2-7 TRBD1
CASERTGSAYEQYF TGTGCCAGCGAAAGAACAGGCAGCGCCTACGAGCAGTACTTC TRBV3-1 - TRBJ2-7 -
CASSVAPLGTEAFF TGTGCCAGCAGCGTAGCACCTCTGGGGACTGAAGCTTTCTTT TRBV9 - TRBJ1-1 -
CSVLTVSGANVLTF TGCAGCGTCCTGACAGTGTCTGGGGCCAACGTCCTGACTTTC TRBV29-1 few TRBJ2-6 -
CSVSEHTDTQYF TGCAGCGTTTCAGAGCACACAGATACGCAGTATTTT TRBV29-1 many TRBJ2-3 -
CASSFARSNQPQHF TGTGCCAGCAGTTTTGCACGGTCCAATCAGCCCCAGCATTTT TRBV12-3/TRBV12-4 - TRBJ1-5 -
CSARDLNRVTDTQYF TGCAGTGCTAGAGATCTTAACAGGGTGACAGATACGCAGTATTTT TRBV20-1 - TRBJ2-3 -